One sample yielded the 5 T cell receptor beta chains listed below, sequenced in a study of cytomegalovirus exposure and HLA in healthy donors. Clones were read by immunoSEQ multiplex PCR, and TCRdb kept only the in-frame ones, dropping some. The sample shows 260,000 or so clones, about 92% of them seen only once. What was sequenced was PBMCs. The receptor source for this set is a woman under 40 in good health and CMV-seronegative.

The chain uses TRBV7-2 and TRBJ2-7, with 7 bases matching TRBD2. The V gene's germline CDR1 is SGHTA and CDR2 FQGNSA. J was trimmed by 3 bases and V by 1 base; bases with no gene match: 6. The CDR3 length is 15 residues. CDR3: CASSLDPGGLYEQYF. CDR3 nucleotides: TGTGCCAGCAGCTTAGATCCGGGAGGACTCTACGAGCAGTACTTC.

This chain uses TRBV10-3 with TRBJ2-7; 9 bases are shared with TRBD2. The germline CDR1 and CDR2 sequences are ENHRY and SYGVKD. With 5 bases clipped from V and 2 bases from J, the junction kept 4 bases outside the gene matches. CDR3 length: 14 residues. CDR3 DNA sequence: TGTGCCATCAGTACCCTAGCGGGAACCTACGAGCAGTACTTC. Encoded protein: CAISTLAGTYEQYF.

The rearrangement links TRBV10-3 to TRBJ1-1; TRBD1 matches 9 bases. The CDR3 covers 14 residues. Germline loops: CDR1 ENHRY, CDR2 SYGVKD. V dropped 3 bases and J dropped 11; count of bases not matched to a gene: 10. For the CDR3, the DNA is TGTGCCATCAGTGAAATAGGGACAGGGAACGGTGCTTTCTTT. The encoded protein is CAISEIGTGNGAFF.

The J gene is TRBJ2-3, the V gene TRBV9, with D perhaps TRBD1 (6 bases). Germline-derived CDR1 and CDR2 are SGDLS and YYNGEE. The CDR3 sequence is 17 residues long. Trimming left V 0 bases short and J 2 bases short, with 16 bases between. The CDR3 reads CASSVASADRYTDTQYF. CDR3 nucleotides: TGTGCCAGCAGCGTAGCCTCAGCAGACAGGTACACAGATACGCAGTATTTT.

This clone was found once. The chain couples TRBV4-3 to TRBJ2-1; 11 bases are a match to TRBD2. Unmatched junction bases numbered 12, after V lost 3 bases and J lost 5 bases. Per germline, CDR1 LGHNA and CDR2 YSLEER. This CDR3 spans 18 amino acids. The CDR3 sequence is CASSQDKTGTSGNNEQFF. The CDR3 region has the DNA TGCGCCAGCAGCCAGGATAAAACCGGGACTAGCGGAAACAATGAGCAGTTCTTC.